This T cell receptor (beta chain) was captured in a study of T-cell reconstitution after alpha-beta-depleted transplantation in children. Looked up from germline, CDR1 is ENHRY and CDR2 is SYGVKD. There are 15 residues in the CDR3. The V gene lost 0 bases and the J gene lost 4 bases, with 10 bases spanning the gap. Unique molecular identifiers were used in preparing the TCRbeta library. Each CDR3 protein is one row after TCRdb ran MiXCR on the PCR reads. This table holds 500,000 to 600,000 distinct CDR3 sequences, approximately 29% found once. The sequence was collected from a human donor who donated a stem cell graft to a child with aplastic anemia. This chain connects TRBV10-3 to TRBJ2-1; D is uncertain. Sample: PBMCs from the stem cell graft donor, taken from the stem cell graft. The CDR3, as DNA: TGTGCCATCAGTGAGTCGACTGAGAGTTACAATGAGCAGTTCTTC. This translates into CAISESTESYNEQFF.